The entry below gives a single TCR beta chain sequence along with its context. Its antigen remains unidentified. Trimming removed 6 bases from V and 3 bases from J; junction bases left unmatched: 4. Per germline, CDR1 MNHNS and CDR2 SASEGT. The CDR3 is 13 amino acids. These data come from a study of beta chain features in type 1 diabetes. Study details: Examination covered around 98 million sorted cells spanning all samples.

The study's findings and limits: When cDNA is sequenced, cells with high TCR expression could be over-represented. Equally in patients and controls, PCR might preferentially amplify shorter templates.

Of the isolated RNA, all was reverse transcribed, and so the sequenced material was expressed TCRB transcripts. Clones were read by immunoSEQ multiplex PCR, and TCRdb kept only the in-frame ones, dropping some. The profile shows hundreds of thousands of clones, roughly 12% of them singletons. This TCR came from a man aged 18 to 29 in good health. Input material: naive CD4+ T cells from blood. The chain combines TRBV6-1 with TRBJ2-7; 8 bases line up with TRBD2. DNA of the CDR3: TGTGCCAGCAGGGGGACTAGAGGCTACGAGCAGTACTTC. Translated, it gives CASRGTRGYEQYF.